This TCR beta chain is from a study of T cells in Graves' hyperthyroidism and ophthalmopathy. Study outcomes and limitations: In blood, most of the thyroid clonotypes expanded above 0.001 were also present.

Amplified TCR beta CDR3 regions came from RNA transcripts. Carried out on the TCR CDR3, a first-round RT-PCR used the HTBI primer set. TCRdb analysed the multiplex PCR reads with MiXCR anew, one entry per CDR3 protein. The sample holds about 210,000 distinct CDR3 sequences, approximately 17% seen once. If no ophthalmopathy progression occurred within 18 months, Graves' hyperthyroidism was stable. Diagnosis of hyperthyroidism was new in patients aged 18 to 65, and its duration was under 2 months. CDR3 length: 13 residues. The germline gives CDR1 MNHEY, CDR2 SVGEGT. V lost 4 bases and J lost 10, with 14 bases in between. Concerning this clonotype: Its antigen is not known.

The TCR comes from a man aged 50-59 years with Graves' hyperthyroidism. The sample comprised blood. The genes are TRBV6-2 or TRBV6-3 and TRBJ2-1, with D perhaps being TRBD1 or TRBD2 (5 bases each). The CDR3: CASSFGTVQEQFF. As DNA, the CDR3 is TGTGCCAGCAGTTTCGGGACGGTGCAGGAGCAGTTCTTC.